The TCR beta chain described here comes from a study of blood T cell repertoires in COVID-19. The table came from immunoSEQ multiplex PCR; TCRdb's copy has only in-frame clones and leaves some out. The sample has under 130,000 clones, about four fifths seen once. Per germline, CDR1 KGHSH and CDR2 LQKENI. The CDR3 extends over 18 amino acids. The V gene end was trimmed by 1 base and the J gene end by 3 bases; junction bases not matched to a gene: 10. The source material was peripheral blood. This TCR was recovered from a man aged 80 or over with acute or convalescent COVID-19. V is TRBV18 and J is TRBJ2-3, with 10 bases matching TRBD2. The CDR3 loop is CASSPLQGSSGGTDTQYF. The DNA for the CDR3 is TGTGCCAGCTCACCACTACAGGGGAGTAGCGGGGGGACAGATACGCAGTATTTT.